Given below is one T cell receptor beta chain in context. The sample is drawn from a study of blood T cell repertoires in COVID-19. Study-level background: The United States, Italy and Spain provided the acute and convalescent COVID-19 samples.

V shed 4 bases and J 5 bases; nucleotides not matched to a gene: 1. Germline CDR1 reads SGHRS; CDR2 reads YFSETQ. The CDR3 runs 14 residues. Authors' analysis steps: For nucleated cells, counts were estimated from reference gene primer amplification. TCRdb's copy holds only in-frame clones and misses some; the assay was immunoSEQ multiplex PCR. Clone size and the V and J calls come from that table; the DNA yielded D and trimming. The data hold under 250,000 clones, with around 82% observed a single time. This chain links TRBV5-1 with TRBJ2-5; 14 bases map to TRBD2. The sequenced sample consisted of peripheral blood. The source is a woman aged 55-70 years with acute or convalescent COVID-19. CDR3 nucleotides: TGCGCCAGCAGCAGACTAGCGGGAGGGGAGACCCAGTACTTC. Its protein product is CASSRLAGGETQYF.